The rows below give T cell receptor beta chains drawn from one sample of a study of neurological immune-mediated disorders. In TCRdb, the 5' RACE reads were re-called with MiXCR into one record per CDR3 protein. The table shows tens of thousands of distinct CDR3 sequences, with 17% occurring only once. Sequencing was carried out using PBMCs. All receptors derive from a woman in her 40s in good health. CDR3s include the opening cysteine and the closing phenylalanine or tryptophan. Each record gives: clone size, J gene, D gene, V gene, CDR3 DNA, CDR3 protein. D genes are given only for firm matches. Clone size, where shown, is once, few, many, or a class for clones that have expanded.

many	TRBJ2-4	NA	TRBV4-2	TGTGCCAGCAGCCAAAGCGCCTCAGCCAAAAACATTCAGTACTTC	CASSQSASAKNIQYF
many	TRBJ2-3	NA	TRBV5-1	TGCGCCAGCAGCTTGGCCCATCCAGGCACAGATACGCAGTATTTT	CASSLAHPGTDTQYF
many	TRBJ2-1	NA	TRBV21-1	TGTGCCAGCAGCTCACCCGAGGGACAGCCCTCCTACAATGAGCAGTTCTTC	CASSSPEGQPSYNEQFF
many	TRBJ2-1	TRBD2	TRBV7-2	TGTGCCAGCAGCACCCGACTAGCGGGGGGGGCGGCGAGCTCCTACAATGAGCAGTTCTTC	CASSTRLAGGAASSYNEQFF
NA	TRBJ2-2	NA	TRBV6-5	TGTGCCAGCAGTAACGGAGGGGTCGACACCGGGGAGCTGTTTTTC	CASSNGGVDTGELFF
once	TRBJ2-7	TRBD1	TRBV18	TGTGCCAGCTTACCAAGACAGGGGTCGTCCTACGAGCAGTACTTC	CASLPRQGSSYEQYF
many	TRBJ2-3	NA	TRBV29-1	TGCAGCGTTAGGGCAGATACGCAGTATTTT	CSVRADTQYF
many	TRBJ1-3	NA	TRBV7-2	TGTGCCAGCAGACCCCAAGGAGGGACAGGAAACACCATATATTTT	CASRPQGGTGNTIYF
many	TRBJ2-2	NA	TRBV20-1	TGCAGTGCCTTAGCAGCGAACACCGGGGAGCTGTTTTTT	CSALAANTGELFF
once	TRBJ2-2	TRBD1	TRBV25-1	TGTGCCAGCAGTGAATTTAGGCAGGGGGCGGTCGGGGAGCTGTTTTTT	CASSEFRQGAVGELFF
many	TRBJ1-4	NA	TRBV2	TGTGCCAGCAGTGAGAGGGGCGGAGATGAAAAACTGTTTTTT	CASSERGGDEKLFF
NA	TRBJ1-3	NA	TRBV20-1	TGCAGTGCACCAGTATCCGGGGGATCGGGAAACACCATATATTTT	CSAPVSGGSGNTIYF
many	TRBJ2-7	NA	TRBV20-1	TGCAGTGCCCCCTTTTCCCACTCCGACTACGAGCAGTACTTC	CSAPFSHSDYEQYF
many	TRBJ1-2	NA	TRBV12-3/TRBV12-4	TGTGCCAGCAGTTCGGACCGGGTAGCCTATGGCTACACCTTC	CASSSDRVAYGYTF
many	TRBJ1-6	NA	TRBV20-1	TGCAGTGCTGGACCCCGGGACTTCGATAATTCACCCCTCCACTTT	CSAGPRDFDNSPLHF
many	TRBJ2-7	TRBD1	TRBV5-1	TGCGCCAGCAGCGTGGACAGGGTTGATTCCTACGAGCAGTACTTC	CASSVDRVDSYEQYF
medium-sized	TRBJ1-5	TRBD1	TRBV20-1	TGCAGTGCTAGAGACGACAGGGGGGGCCGAAGCAATCAGCCCCAGCATTTT	CSARDDRGGRSNQPQHF
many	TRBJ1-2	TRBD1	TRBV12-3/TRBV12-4	TGTGCCAGCACCCTGACAGGGGCTGGCGGCTACACCTTC	CASTLTGAGGYTF
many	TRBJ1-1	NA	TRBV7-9	TGTGCCAGCAGCTTACCGATGAACACTGAAGCTTTCTTT	CASSLPMNTEAFF
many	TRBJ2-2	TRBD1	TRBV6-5	TGTGCCAGCAGTTGGACAGGGTACACCGGGGAGCTGTTTTTT	CASSWTGYTGELFF
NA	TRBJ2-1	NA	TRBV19	TGTGCCAGTAGCCGGGGCATAGGTAGCTCCTACAATGACCAGTTCTTC	CASSRGIGSSYNDQFF
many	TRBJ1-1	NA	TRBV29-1	TGCAGCGTTCAATTGAACACTGAAGCTTTCTTT	CSVQLNTEAFF
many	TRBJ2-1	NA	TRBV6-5	TGTGCCAGCAGGGCGACTACTTCCCTCTACAATGAGCAGTTCTTC	CASRATTSLYNEQFF
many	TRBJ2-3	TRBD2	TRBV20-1	TGCAGTGCTCGAATCTACGGACTAGCCTTAAGGGCAGATACGCAGTATTTT	CSARIYGLALRADTQYF
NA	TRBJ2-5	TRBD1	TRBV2	TGTGTCAGCAACCCAACGGACAGGGGGTCAGAGACCCAGTACTTC	CVSNPTDRGSETQYF
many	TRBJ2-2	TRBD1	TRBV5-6	TGTGCCAGCAGCACAGGGGATTCGGACACCGGGGAGCTGTTTTTT	CASSTGDSDTGELFF
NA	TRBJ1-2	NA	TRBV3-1	TGTGCCAGCAGCCAAGAGGCGGTCAAGGGCTACACCTTC	CASSQEAVKGYTF
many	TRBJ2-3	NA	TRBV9	TGTGCCAGCAGCGCTGAAAAGGGATTAGATACGCAGTATTTT	CASSAEKGLDTQYF
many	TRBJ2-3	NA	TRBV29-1	TGCAGCGTCCTGTCCGGGGGTGTGACAGATACGCAGTATTTT	CSVLSGGVTDTQYF
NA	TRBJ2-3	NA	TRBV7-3	TGTGCCAGCAGCTCTAACCCGTCTGATACGCAGTATTTT	CASSSNPSDTQYF
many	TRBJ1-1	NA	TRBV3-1	TGTGCCAGCAGCCAAGATAGGCTAGGGGTCGCTGAAGCTTTCTTT	CASSQDRLGVAEAFF
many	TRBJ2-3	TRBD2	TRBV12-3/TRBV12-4	TGTGCCAGCAGTTTAGGCGGGGGAACAGATACGCAGTATTTT	CASSLGGGTDTQYF
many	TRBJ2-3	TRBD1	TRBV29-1	TGCAGCGTTGAAGATCAGAGGACAGGAAGCACAGATACGCAGTATTTT	CSVEDQRTGSTDTQYF
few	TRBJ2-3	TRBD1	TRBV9	TGTGCCAGCAGCGCCACAACCGGGACAGGGTCCGATACGCAGTATTTT	CASSATTGTGSDTQYF
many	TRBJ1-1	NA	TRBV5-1	TGCGCCAGCAGCCTTGGGACTGGAGCGAGAGTGAACACTGAAGCTTTCTTT	CASSLGTGARVNTEAFF
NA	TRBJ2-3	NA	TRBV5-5	TGTGCCAGCAGCATACTGAGCGGCACAGATACGCAGTATTTT	CASSILSGTDTQYF
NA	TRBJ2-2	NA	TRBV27	TGTGCCAGCAGTCCTCAAATTATCGCGGGGGAGCTGTTTTTT	CASSPQIIAGELFF
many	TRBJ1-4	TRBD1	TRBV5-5	TGTGCCAGCAGCCCCCTCGGACAGGGCCGTTTCGAAAAACTGTTTTTT	CASSPLGQGRFEKLFF
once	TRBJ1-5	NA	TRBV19	TGTGCCAGTAGTAGCGTTGAGGGGGGCAATCAGCCCCAGCATTTT	CASSSVEGGNQPQHF
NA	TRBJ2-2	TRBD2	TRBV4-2	TGTGCCAGCAGCCAGCTAGCGGATTCGAACACCGGGGAGCTGTTTTTT	CASSQLADSNTGELFF
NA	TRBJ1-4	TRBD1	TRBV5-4	TGTGCCAGCAGCTTGTCACCCGGACAGGCAACTAATGAAAAACTGTTTTTT	CASSLSPGQATNEKLFF
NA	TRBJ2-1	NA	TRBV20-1	TGCAGTGCTAGAGTTGGGGGGGGGCCTTCCTACAATGAGCAGTTCTTC	CSARVGGGPSYNEQFF
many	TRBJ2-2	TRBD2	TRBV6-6	TGTGCCATCCGGGGGGGGAACACCGGGGAGCTGTTTTTT	CAIRGGNTGELFF
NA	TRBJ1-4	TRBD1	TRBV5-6	TGTGCCACCACCAGGACAGGTTCTCAAAAACTGTTTTTT	CATTRTGSQKLFF
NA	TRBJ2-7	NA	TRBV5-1	TGCGCCAGCAGCACCCGGGTCCGCGCCAACGAGCAGTACTTC	CASSTRVRANEQYF